This T cell receptor beta chain appears in the sequencing data of a study of PD-L1 blockade in urothelial cancer (dated by TCRdb to the late 2010s). With regard to the full study: Every patient began therapy at some point between 2013 and 2015 and was given atezolizumab 1,200 mg intravenously every 3 weeks. About 90% of the roughly 29 patients were males with bladder-origin urothelial cancer, and about 60% of the roughly 29 reported a prior smoking history. Patients had an ECOG performance status of 0 or 1 and had received between 0 and 3 prior chemotherapy regimens. Blood samples were analyzed at 3 weeks after treatment start (second dose) and at 6 weeks after treatment start. A median of about 140,000 T cells and 85,000 or so unique TCRs was obtained from blood samples, and a median clonality of approximately 0.08 was observed. An exploratory multi-omic analysis was conducted of the somatic, immune and clinical correlates of response to PD-L1 blockade with atezolizumab in urothelial cancer. Pretreatment tumor samples, along with matched peripheral blood serially collected before and after atezolizumab treatment, were subjected to TCR sequencing. Progression-free survival longer than 6 months counted as durable clinical benefit, and TCR features were additionally tested against both progression-free and overall survival. In the same patients, whole exome sequencing and RNA sequencing of pretreatment tumors were performed in addition to TCR sequencing. About 10 patients reached durable clinical benefit, while 20 patients did not. Pretreatment blood TCR-seq was available for fewer than 30 patients, at least one posttreatment blood collection was obtained for roughly 25 patients, and tumor TCR-seq was available for roughly 25 patients. The investigation overall reported the following: Because the sample size was small (n = 29) and many of the analyses were exploratory, the results are meant to be hypothesis-generating. Among patients with durable benefit, tumor-associated TCR clones showed greater expansion in peripheral blood 3 weeks after treatment started (n = 22, p = 0.022). A pretreatment peripheral blood TCR clonality below the median was linked to improved progression-free and overall survival.

CDR1 and CDR2, looked up from the germline V gene, are SGHTA and FQGNSA. The CDR3 numbers 17 residues from cysteine through phenylalanine. The only DNA kept is the CDR3, 51 bases in frame from the first base. Between the V and J ends, shortened by 5 bases and 1 base respectively, the junction contains 18 bases. To estimate absolute template abundance from read counts, synthetic TCR analog templates were spiked into each PCR. The immunoSEQ assay used bias-controlled V and J gene primers to amplify TCRbeta CDR3 regions from genomic DNA. Sequencing of rearranged TCRbeta segments was performed at approximately 20X coverage. Processing in the source paper ran as follows. Sequencing errors were corrected by clustering and CDR3s were annotated against IMGT to assign V, D and J genes. Downstream analyses used only productive TCRbeta rearrangements, leaving out any out-of-frame or stop-codon sequences. To compute clonality, Shannon entropy was normalized by the log of the number of unique productive sequences and then subtracted from one. Fisher's exact test with Benjamini-Hochberg correction, at a threshold of adjusted p below 0.01, was used to find clones that differed between time points or between blood and tumor. The source is immuneACCESS, and TCRdb retained only in-frame sequences with V and J called. Part of the clones is not carried over; for the studies checked, unresolved V genes explain less than half of this, and the remainder is unexplained. That table supplies the V and J calls and clone size; D and trimming were determined from the DNA. The sample table shows 50,000 or so clones, and over 75% are seen once. Together, the top ten hold under 5% of the sample.

Of note for this clone: It lacks a known antigen. Qualities for individual bases were not recorded, and no much larger clone is one base off.

A cohort of about 31 patients with locally advanced or metastatic urothelial carcinoma, treated at Memorial Sloan Kettering on a trial protocol, was included. Peripheral blood mononuclear cells were collected pretreatment and during treatment, at between 1 and 8 total time points per patient. The Qiagen DNeasy Blood extraction kit was used to purify genomic DNA from total PBMCs and tumor samples. Collected pretreatment and during treatment, PBMCs were isolated and stored as previously described. The sequence links TRBV7-2 to TRBJ1-3; the D gene assignment is ambiguous. The source is a man in his sixties or seventies with urothelial cancer. The input for sequencing was PBMCs, taken around atezolizumab (anti-PD-L1) treatment. The sequenced DNA is TGTGCCAGCAGCACCGGACTCCGGAGCGCTTCTGGAAACACCATATATTTT. Its coded protein is CASSTGLRSASGNTIYF.